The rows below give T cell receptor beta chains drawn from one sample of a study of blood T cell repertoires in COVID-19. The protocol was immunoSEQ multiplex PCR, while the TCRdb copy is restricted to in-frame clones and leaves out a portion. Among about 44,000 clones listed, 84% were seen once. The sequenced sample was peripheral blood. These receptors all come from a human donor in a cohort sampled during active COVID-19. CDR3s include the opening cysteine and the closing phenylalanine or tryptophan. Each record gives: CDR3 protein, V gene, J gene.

CDR3: CASSTLETRANNEQFF
V: TRBV19
J: TRBJ2-1

CDR3: CASSTPGLAMEETQYF
V: TRBV9
J: TRBJ2-5

CDR3: CASRPGQGRSPLHF
V: TRBV27
J: TRBJ1-6

CDR3: CASSYSFRDRVTDYGYTF
V: TRBV6-2/TRBV6-3
J: TRBJ1-2

CDR3: CASSVVGGGADTQYF
V: TRBV9
J: TRBJ2-3

CDR3: CASSEALGGQNNYGYTF
V: TRBV2
J: TRBJ1-2

CDR3: CASSRQGAFYGYTF
V: TRBV28
J: TRBJ1-2

CDR3: CASSPTGLYGYTF
V: TRBV11-2
J: TRBJ1-2

CDR3: CASTPPNRGLTEAFF
V: TRBV28
J: TRBJ1-1

CDR3: CASSALGGAYGYTF
V: TRBV5-1
J: TRBJ1-2

CDR3: CASSPSFGGGNQPQHF
V: TRBV18
J: TRBJ1-5

CDR3: CASIEGSNTEAFF
V: TRBV2
J: TRBJ1-1

CDR3: CASSLDFWGEDYGYTF
V: TRBV7-6
J: TRBJ1-2

CDR3: CASSPQVAGGSTDTQYF
V: TRBV9
J: TRBJ2-3

CDR3: CASSKKHGQEEQPQHF
V: TRBV19
J: TRBJ1-5

CDR3: CASSPRGAQGYTF
V: TRBV28
J: TRBJ1-2

CDR3: CSVIPHEYSTQYF
V: TRBV29-1
J: TRBJ2-3

CDR3: CASSQGLTDTQYF
V: TRBV4-1
J: TRBJ2-3

CDR3: CASTLANTGELFF
V: TRBV2
J: TRBJ2-2

CDR3: CASSFWDNGYTF
V: TRBV5-1
J: TRBJ1-2

CDR3: CAWRTGSHLGSPLHF
V: TRBV30
J: TRBJ1-6

CDR3: CASTRVGGTSNYGYTF
V: TRBV7-2
J: TRBJ1-2

CDR3: CASSGQATDTQYF
V: TRBV2
J: TRBJ2-3

CDR3: CASSPRAVSTDTQYF
V: TRBV18
J: TRBJ2-3

CDR3: CAWSGGPTGGADTEAFF
V: TRBV30
J: TRBJ1-1

CDR3: CATSDPGQQETQYF
V: TRBV24-1
J: TRBJ2-5

CDR3: CASSTRTGNRQETQYF
V: TRBV5-6
J: TRBJ2-5

CDR3: CASSIGQGLYNEQFF
V: TRBV19
J: TRBJ2-1

CDR3: CASSLGVSRMENSPLHF
V: TRBV5-5
J: TRBJ1-6

CDR3: CASSHYGGLEDYGYTF
V: TRBV6-5
J: TRBJ1-2

CDR3: CASSLSGTANEKLFF
V: TRBV28
J: TRBJ1-4

CDR3: CASSQSNGYTF
V: TRBV3-1/TRBV3-2
J: TRBJ1-2

CDR3: CASTGQGSFGYTF
V: TRBV12-3/TRBV12-4
J: TRBJ1-2

CDR3: CASSRGTESNEQFF
V: TRBV18
J: TRBJ2-1

CDR3: CASGCKSGGASNEQFF
V: TRBV12-5
J: TRBJ2-1

CDR3: CASSFRGGRNMNTEAFF
V: TRBV5-4
J: TRBJ1-1

CDR3: CASSPGLRAQYF
V: TRBV6-5
J: TRBJ2-5

CDR3: CASSHVTGPNSPLHF
V: TRBV4-3
J: TRBJ1-6

CDR3: CASIPGQGVYGYTF
V: TRBV6-5
J: TRBJ1-2

CDR3: CASSVLIGTDNYGYTF
V: TRBV9
J: TRBJ1-2

CDR3: CASRVDAGKLFF
V: TRBV2
J: TRBJ1-4

CDR3: CATSAGGDTQYF
V: TRBV24-1
J: TRBJ2-3

CDR3: CASSLDGQRIYNEQFF
V: TRBV11-3
J: TRBJ2-1

CDR3: CASSSPRSWTDNLYGYTF
V: TRBV6-2/TRBV6-3
J: TRBJ1-2

CDR3: CASSRDRGPYEQYF
V: TRBV7-3
J: TRBJ2-7

CDR3: CASGFREGDPYF
V: TRBV12-5
J: TRBJ2-5